A single sample is the source of the 19 T cell receptor beta chains below, sequenced in a study of blood T cell repertoires in COVID-19. TCRdb keeps only in-frame clones here, not all; method: immunoSEQ multiplex PCR. Of 75,000 to 100,000 clones in the sample, 81% are singletons; the top ten hold about 11%. Sequencing used peripheral blood. These receptors were obtained from a woman at least 80 years old with acute or convalescent COVID-19.

The V and J genes are TRBV5-8 and TRBJ2-2; perhaps TRBD1 as D (5 bases). V was clipped by 4 bases and J by 7 bases, with 11 bases between them. Germline CDR1 is SGHTS and CDR2 is YDEGEE. The CDR3 totals 13 residues. The CDR3 is CASSRRGYGELFF. CDR3 sequence (DNA): TGTGCCAGCAGCCGAAGGGGTTACGGGGAGCTGTTTTTT. The full variable domain, its missing parts supplied by reference TRBV5-8 and TRBJ2-2, is EAGVTQSPTHLIKTRGQQATLRCSPISGHTSVYWYQQALGLGLQFLLWYDEGEERNRGNFPPRFSGRQFPNYSSELNVNALELEDSALYLCASSRRGYGELFFGEGSRLTVL.

J is TRBJ2-3 and V is TRBV11-2; D remains ambiguous. V was cut by 1 base and J by 3 bases, with 5 bases left in between. In germline, CDR1 is SGHAT, CDR2 FQNNGV. CDR3 length: 13 residues. The CDR3 coding sequence is TGTGCCAGCAGCTTAGGGCATACAGATACGCAGTATTTT. It translates to CASSLGHTDTQYF.

This clone was seen a handful of times. The chain is built from TRBV7-6 and TRBJ2-1, with a weak D call TRBD1 (6 bases). Looked up from germline, CDR1 is SGHVS and CDR2 is FNYEAQ. CDR3 size: 15 residues. Trimming pared 0 bases from V and 4 bases from J, leaving 10 bases between. CDR3: CASSLAVQGYNEQFF. The CDR3 DNA reads as TGTGCCAGCAGCTTAGCGGTACAGGGATACAATGAGCAGTTCTTC.

This clone was seen a single time. V is TRBV7-9 and J is TRBJ1-1; 8 nucleotides line up with TRBD1. Germline assignment: CDR1 SEHNR and CDR2 FQNEAQ (reference sequence). V was pared by 5 bases and J by 2 bases, with 10 bases of the junction left unmatched. This CDR3 is 16 amino acids long. The CDR3, as DNA: TGTGCCAGCAGCCCATCCAGGACAGGGTCTAACACTGAAGCTTTCTTT. This translates into CASSPSRTGSNTEAFF.

V and J are TRBV18 and TRBJ1-2, with 7 bases identical to TRBD1. Germline assignment: CDR1 KGHSH and CDR2 LQKENI. The CDR3 contains 14 residues. The V and J ends lost 2 bases and 5 bases, in that order; junction bases with no gene match: 5. CDR3 protein: CASSPNTGAYGYTF. CDR3 sequence (DNA): TGTGCCAGCTCACCAAATACAGGGGCTTATGGCTACACCTTC.

The chain uses TRBV28 and TRBJ1-1, with D possibly matching TRBD1 (5 bases). There are 15 residues in the CDR3. CDR1 and CDR2 (germline): MDHEN, SYDVKM. The ends were cut back, 6 bases at V and 3 bases at J, with 17 bases in the middle. CDR3 region: CASSPLWRGHTEAFF. As DNA, the CDR3 is TGTGCCAGCAGCCCTTTGTGGAGGGGACACACTGAAGCTTTCTTT.

The CDR3 spells CASSLGTGGNEQFF. As DNA, the CDR3 is TGCGCCAGCAGCTTGGGAACCGGGGGGAATGAGCAGTTCTTC. The gene calls are TRBV5-1 and TRBJ2-1; 7 bases line up with TRBD2. Germline V gives CDR1 SGHRS, CDR2 YFSETQ. J gave up 7 bases and V 0 bases, and 4 bases lay outside the gene matches. The length of the CDR3 is 14 residues.

This chain links TRBV7-9 with TRBJ1-2, with 7 bases matching TRBD1. Germline V lookup: CDR1 SEHNR, CDR2 FQNEAQ (reference sequence). With 4 bases clipped from V and 8 bases from J, the junction kept 10 bases outside the gene matches. The CDR3 consists of 14 residues. The CDR3 coding sequence is TGTGCCAGCAGCTCGTCTACGACAGGGAGAGGCTACACCTTC. Its protein is CASSSSTTGRGYTF.

This CDR3 reads CASSVGPPPTGNYGYTF. DNA of the CDR3: TGTGCCAGCAGCGTAGGTCCCCCCCCGACAGGGAACTATGGCTACACCTTC. The J gene is TRBJ1-2, the V gene TRBV9; TRBD1 agrees at 7 bases. This CDR3 has 17 residues. Germline trimming cut 0 bases from V and 2 bases from J; bases unmatched to any gene: 10. Per germline, CDR1 SGDLS and CDR2 YYNGEE.

J is TRBJ2-1 and V is TRBV4-1; weak D call: TRBD1 (5 bases). Germline loops: CDR1 MGHRA, CDR2 YSYEKL. CDR3 length: 16 residues. Trimming shortened V by 0 bases and J by 6 bases, and 15 bases separated the two germline ends. CDR3 in amino acids: CASSQEPSGLPNEQFF. CDR3 in DNA: TGCGCCAGCAGCCAAGAACCCTCAGGGCTGCCCAATGAGCAGTTCTTC.

The chain carries TRBV5-1 and TRBJ1-1, with 7 bases matching TRBD1. J gave up 4 bases and V 3 bases, and 6 bases lay outside the gene matches. CDR1 SGHRS and CDR2 YFSETQ come from the germline V gene. The CDR3 is 14 amino acids. The CDR3 sequence: CASSSDRVGTEAFF. The DNA of the CDR3 is TGCGCCAGCAGCTCCGACAGGGTGGGCACTGAAGCTTTCTTT.

The chain combines TRBV6-5 with TRBJ1-4; 7 positions match TRBD1. Unmatched junction bases numbered 8, after V lost 5 bases and J lost 8 bases. Germline values: CDR1 MNHEY, CDR2 SVGAGI. The CDR3 has 14 residues. CDR3: CASSPDRVHEKLFF. In DNA form, the CDR3 reads TGTGCCAGCAGTCCCGACAGGGTACACGAAAAACTGTTTTTT.

This rearrangement joins TRBV28 to TRBJ1-2; perhaps TRBD1 as D (6 bases). V gave up 6 bases and J gave up 3 bases, with 20 bases separating them. The germline gives CDR1 MDHEN, CDR2 SYDVKM. This CDR3 is 16 amino acids long. The chain's CDR3 is CASRPARTAPYYGYTF. As DNA, the CDR3 is TGTGCCAGCAGGCCTGCTCGGACAGCCCCGTACTATGGCTACACCTTC.

This rearrangement joins TRBV30 to TRBJ1-2, with D unclear. CDR3 length: 12 residues. V lost 5 bases and J lost 7, with 14 bases in between. In germline, CDR1 is GTSNPN, CDR2 SVGIG (reference sequence). Written as DNA, the CDR3 is TGTGCCTGGGTGGAGGGTAAGGGTGGCTACACCTTC. It codes for CAWVEGKGGYTF.

V is TRBV30 and J is TRBJ1-4; D is uncertain. With 7 bases removed from V and 6 bases from J, the gap between germline ends came to 12 bases. Germline values: CDR1 GTSNPN, CDR2 SVGIG (reference sequence). CDR3 length equals 12 residues. In DNA, the CDR3 is TGTGCCTCCGGAGGTAGAGATGAAAAACTGTTTTTT. It yields the protein CASGGRDEKLFF.

V is TRBV27 and J is TRBJ1-2; 8 positions agree with TRBD1. V lost 6 bases and J lost 4; bases outside the gene matches: 7. Per germline, CDR1 MNHEY and CDR2 SMNVEV (reference sequence). The CDR3 consists of 14 residues. The CDR3 here is CASRITGGAYGYTF. The CDR3, as DNA: TGTGCCAGCAGGATAACAGGGGGGGCCTATGGCTACACCTTC.

The sample holds a few counts of this clone. V is TRBV20-1 and J is TRBJ1-2; 7 bases line up with TRBD1. V lost 6 bases and J lost 8; bases outside the gene matches: 6. Germline V gives CDR1 DFQATT, CDR2 SNEGSKA (reference sequence). The CDR3 loop spans 11 amino acids. As DNA, the CDR3 is TGCAGTGCCAAAACAGGGGTAGGCTACACCTTC. It encodes CSAKTGVGYTF.

This clone was seen a handful of times. The chain recombines TRBV19 with TRBJ1-5; 10 nucleotides match TRBD1. The CDR3 totals 14 residues. CDR1 LNHDA and CDR2 SQIVND come from the germline V gene (reference sequence). The V segment lost 8 bases and the J segment 6 bases; nucleotides outside the gene matches: 7. CDR3 in DNA: TGTGCCAGTTGGGACAGGGGTAATAGTCAGCCCCAGCATTTT. Translation gives CASWDRGNSQPQHF.

The chain joins TRBV10-2 to TRBJ2-7, with a possible D match to TRBD1 (6 bases). CDR3 length: 12 amino acids. Looked up from germline, CDR1 is WSHSY and CDR2 is SAAADI. V was pared by 5 bases and J by 3 bases, with 8 bases between. This CDR3 is CASSSQGYEQYV. CDR3 bases: TGCGCCAGCAGTTCACAGGGCTACGAGCAGTACGTC.